This note documents a single T cell receptor beta chain sequence. Its specificity is not known. Measured with immunoSEQ multiplex PCR; TCRdb has only the in-frame clones, and not every one. The table lists 140,000 to 150,000 clones, about nine tenths of them singletons. The sample is drawn from a study of T cell responses to AZD1222 COVID-19 vaccine. Study findings and constraints: Only five to seven individuals given AZD1222 were seropositive at baseline. The study sampled repertoires only after the peak T cell response. Increases in Spike-specific TCR breadth and depth were seen after two AZD1222 doses. Reportedly, nearly half of unique spike TCRs recognized epitopes outside B.1.351/B.1.1.7 mutations.

This CDR3 comprises 17 residues. V dropped 0 bases and J dropped 7; count of bases not matched to a gene: 11. CDR1 LGHNA and CDR2 YSLEER come from the germline V gene. The specimen was peripheral blood, collected 28 days after the second AZD1222 dose. This TCR came from an adult who received the AZD1222 COVID-19 vaccine. The gene calls are TRBV4-3 and TRBJ1-3, with TRBD1 matching 8 bases. CDR3 region: CASSQDWGQASGNTIYF. The CDR3 bases are TGCGCCAGCAGCCAAGATTGGGGACAGGCTAGCGGGAACACCATATATTTT.